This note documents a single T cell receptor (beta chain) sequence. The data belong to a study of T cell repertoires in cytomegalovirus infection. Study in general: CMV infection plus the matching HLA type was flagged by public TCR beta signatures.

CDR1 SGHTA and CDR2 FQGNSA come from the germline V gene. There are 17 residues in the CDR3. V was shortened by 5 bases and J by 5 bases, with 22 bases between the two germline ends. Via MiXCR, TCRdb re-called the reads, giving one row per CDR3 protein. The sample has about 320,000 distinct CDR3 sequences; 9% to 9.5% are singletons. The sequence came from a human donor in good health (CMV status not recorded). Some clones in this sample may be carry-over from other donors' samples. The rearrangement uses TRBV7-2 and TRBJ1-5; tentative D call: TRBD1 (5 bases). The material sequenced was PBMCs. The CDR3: CASSPSLVWGSHQPQHF. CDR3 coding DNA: TGTGCCAGCAGCCCTAGCTTGGTTTGGGGGAGCCATCAGCCCCAGCATTTT.